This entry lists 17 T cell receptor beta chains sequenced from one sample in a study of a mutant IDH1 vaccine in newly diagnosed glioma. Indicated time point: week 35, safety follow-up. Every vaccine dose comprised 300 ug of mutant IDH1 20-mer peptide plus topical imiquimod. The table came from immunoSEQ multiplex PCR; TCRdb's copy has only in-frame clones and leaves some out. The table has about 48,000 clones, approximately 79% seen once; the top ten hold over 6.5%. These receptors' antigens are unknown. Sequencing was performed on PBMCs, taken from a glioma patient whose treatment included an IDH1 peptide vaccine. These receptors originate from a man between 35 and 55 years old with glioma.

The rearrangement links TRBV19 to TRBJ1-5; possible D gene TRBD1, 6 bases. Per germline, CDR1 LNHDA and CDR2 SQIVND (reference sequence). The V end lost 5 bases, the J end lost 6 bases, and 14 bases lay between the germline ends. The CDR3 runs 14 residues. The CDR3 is CASSGDSGAQPQHF. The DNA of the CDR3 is TGTGCCAGTAGTGGGGACTCAGGGGCTCAGCCCCAGCATTTT.

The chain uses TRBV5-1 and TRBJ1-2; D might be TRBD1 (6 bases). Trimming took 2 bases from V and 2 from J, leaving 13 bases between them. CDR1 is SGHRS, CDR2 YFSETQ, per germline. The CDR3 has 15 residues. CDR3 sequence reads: CASSFLSTGNYGYTF. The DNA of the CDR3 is TGCGCCAGCAGCTTCCTGAGTACAGGGAACTATGGCTACACCTTC.

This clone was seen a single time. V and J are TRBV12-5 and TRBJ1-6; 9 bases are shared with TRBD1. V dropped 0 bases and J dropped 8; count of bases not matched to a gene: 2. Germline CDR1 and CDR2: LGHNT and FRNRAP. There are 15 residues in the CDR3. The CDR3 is CASGLVQGAHSPLHF. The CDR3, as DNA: TGTGCTAGTGGTTTGGTACAGGGGGCGCATTCACCCCTCCACTTT.

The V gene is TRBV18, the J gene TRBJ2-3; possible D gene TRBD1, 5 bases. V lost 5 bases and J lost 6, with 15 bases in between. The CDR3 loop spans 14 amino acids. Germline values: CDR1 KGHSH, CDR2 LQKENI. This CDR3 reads CASSTTISGDTQYF. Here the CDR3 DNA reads TGTGCCAGCTCAACGACCATCTCAGGGGATACGCAGTATTTT.

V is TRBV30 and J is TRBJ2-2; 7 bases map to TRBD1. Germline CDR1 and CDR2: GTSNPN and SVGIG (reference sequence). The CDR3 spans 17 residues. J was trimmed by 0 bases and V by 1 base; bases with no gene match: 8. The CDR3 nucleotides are TGTGCCTGGAGTGAAGGGCCGGGACAGACGAACACCGGGGAGCTGTTTTTT. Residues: CAWSEGPGQTNTGELFF.

CDR3 in DNA: TGTGCCAGCTCACCTCAGGCTATGAACACTGAAGCTTTCTTT. This codes for CASSPQAMNTEAFF. V and J are TRBV18 and TRBJ1-1; D gene unclear. CDR3 size: 14 residues. V shed 3 bases and J shed 0 bases, with 8 bases lying between them. Germline CDR1 reads KGHSH; CDR2 reads LQKENI.

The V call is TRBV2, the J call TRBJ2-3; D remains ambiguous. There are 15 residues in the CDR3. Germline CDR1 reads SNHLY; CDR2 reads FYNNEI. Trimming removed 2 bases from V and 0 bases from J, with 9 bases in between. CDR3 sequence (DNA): TGTGCCAGCAGTGAAATAGCAACTAGCACAGATACGCAGTATTTT. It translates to CASSEIATSTDTQYF.

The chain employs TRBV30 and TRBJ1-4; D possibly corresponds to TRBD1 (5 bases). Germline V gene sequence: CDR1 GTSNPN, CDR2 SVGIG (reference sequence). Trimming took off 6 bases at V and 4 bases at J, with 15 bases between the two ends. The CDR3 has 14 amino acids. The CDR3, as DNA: TGTGCCTGTAGCCTCGCTGGGGGTAATGAAAAACTGTTTTTT. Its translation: CACSLAGGNEKLFF.

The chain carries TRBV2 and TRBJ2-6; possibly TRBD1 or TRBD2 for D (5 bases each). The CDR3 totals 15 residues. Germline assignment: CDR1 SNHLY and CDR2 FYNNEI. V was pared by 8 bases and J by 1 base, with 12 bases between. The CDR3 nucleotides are TGTGCCAGCTGGGGACGAAGGTCTGGGGCCAACGTCCTGACTTTC. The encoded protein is CASWGRRSGANVLTF. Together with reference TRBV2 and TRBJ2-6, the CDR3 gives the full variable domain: EPEVTQTPSHQVTQMGQEVILRCVPISNHLYFYWYRQILGQKVEFLVSFYNNEISEKSEIFDDQFSVERPDGSNFTLKIRSTKLEDSAMYFCASWGRRSGANVLTFGAGSRLTVL.

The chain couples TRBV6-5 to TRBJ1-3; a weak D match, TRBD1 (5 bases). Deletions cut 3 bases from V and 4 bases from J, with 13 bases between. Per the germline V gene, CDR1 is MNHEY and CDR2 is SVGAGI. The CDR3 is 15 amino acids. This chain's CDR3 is CASSYSRAVGNTIYF. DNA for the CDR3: TGTGCCAGCAGTTATTCCAGGGCGGTCGGAAACACCATATATTTT.

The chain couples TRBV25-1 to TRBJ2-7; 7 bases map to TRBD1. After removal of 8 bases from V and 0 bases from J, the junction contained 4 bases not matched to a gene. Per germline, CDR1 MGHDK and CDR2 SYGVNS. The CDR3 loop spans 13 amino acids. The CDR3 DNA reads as TGTGCCAGCGGACGGGACAGCTCCTACGAGCAGTACTTC. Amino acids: CASGRDSSYEQYF.

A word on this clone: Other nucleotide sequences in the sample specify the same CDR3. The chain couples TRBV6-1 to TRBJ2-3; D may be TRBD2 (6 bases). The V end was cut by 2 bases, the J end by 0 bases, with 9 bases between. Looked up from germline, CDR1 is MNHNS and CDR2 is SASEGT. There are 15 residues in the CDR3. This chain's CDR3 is CASSEWAGSTDTQYF. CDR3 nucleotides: TGTGCCAGCAGTGAATGGGCGGGGAGCACAGATACGCAGTATTTT.

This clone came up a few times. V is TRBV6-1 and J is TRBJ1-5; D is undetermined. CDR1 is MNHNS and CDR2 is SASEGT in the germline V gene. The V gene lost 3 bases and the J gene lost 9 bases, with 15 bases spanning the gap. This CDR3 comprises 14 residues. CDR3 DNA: TGTGCCAGCAGTGACCTGAGGGTGGGAGGGCCCCAGCATTTT. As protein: CASSDLRVGGPQHF.

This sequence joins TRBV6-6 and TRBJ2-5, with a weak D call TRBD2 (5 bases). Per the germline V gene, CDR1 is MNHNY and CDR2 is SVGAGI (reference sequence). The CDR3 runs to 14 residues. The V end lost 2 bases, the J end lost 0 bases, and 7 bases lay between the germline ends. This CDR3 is CASSYTGDQETQYF. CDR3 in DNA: TGTGCCAGCAGTTACACCGGGGACCAAGAGACCCAGTACTTC.

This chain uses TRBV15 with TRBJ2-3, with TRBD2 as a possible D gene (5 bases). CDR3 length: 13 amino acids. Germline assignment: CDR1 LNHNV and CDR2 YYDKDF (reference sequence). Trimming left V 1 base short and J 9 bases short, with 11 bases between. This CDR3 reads CATSRVLEETQYF. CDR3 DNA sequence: TGTGCCACCAGCAGAGTCTTGGAGGAAACGCAGTATTTT.

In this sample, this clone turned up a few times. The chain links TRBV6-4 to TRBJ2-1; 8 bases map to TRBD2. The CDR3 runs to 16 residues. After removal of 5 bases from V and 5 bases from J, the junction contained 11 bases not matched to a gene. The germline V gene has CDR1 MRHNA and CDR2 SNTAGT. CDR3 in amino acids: CASSPSAGGGDNEQFF. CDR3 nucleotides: TGTGCCAGCAGTCCCAGTGCGGGGGGCGGGGACAATGAGCAGTTCTTC.

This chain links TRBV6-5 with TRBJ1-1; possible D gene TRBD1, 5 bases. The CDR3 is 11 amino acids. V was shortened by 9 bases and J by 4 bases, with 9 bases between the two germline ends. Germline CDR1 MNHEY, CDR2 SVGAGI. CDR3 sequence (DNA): TGTGCCAGTAGAGGGGCCACTGAAGCTTTCTTT. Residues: CASRGATEAFF.